This T cell receptor beta chain is from a study of PD-1 blockade in classical Hodgkin lymphoma. Study observations and caveats: Repertoire differences lack defined causes, possibly disease activity or prior therapy. When set against healthy donors, newly diagnosed patients were reported to show lower baseline TCR diversity.

Each patient experienced a relapse that followed autologous stem cell transplantation, and brentuximab vedotin exposure varied. Between the trimmed V and J ends, which lost 5 bases and 8 bases, there was a span of 16 bases. The CDR3 is 14 residues long. CDR1 MDHEN and CDR2 SYDVKM come from the germline V gene. About this clone: Its antigen is not identified.

The data were produced by immunoSEQ multiplex PCR, yet TCRdb's version contains in-frame clones alone and is incomplete. The sample has some 150,000 clones, approximately 81% seen once. This receptor was identified in a human donor with classical Hodgkin lymphoma. This chain uses TRBV28 with TRBJ2-1; TRBD2 is a possible D gene (5 bases). This material consisted of peripheral blood mononuclear cells (PBMCs), taken before the second cycle of nivolumab. CDR3 sequence: CASSTLTSGDEQFF. The CDR3 nucleotides read TGTGCCAGCAGTACCCTCACTAGTGGTGATGAGCAGTTCTTC.